This T cell receptor (beta chain) was profiled in a study of blood T cell repertoires in COVID-19 (TCRdb year 2020). At the level of the whole study: Samples covering the acute and convalescent phases of COVID-19 were provided by collaborators in the United States, Italy and Spain. The repertoires were made available in a free public database intended to serve as a resource for research on the immune response to SARS-CoV-2. The material from the prospective study consisted of cDNA or gDNA derived from T cells, B-cell-depleted T cells, or PBMCs. Samples were obtained from the ongoing ImmuneRACE study (first 160 participants) and from 1,254 subjects provided by 6 global collaborators. Where available, HLA class I and class II types were taken from metadata supplied by the sample provider and were not determined by assay-based typing. A de-identified subject ID, COVID-19 status, age in years and sex were almost always included in the sample metadata. Deeply sampled blood TCRbeta repertoires from subjects exposed to, actively infected with, or recovered from COVID-19 were included in the dataset.

V is cut back by 7 bases and J by 2 bases, with 6 bases in the junction unmatched. CDR1 LNHDA and CDR2 SQIVND were looked up in the germline V gene (reference sequence). Including cysteine and phenylalanine, the CDR3 has 14 amino acids. Of all the DNA, just the CDR3 is kept, 42 bases in frame from base 1. Summary of the overall study and its limitations: The quantity of clinical and demographic metadata differed by source and by participant and was supplied without curation.

Each collaborating institution followed its own protocols to collect whole blood in K2EDTA tubes. For TCRbeta analysis, collaborators shipped samples in one of three forms: frozen whole blood, isolated PBMCs, or DNA extracted from either of those sample types. TCRbeta CDR3 regions were amplified from genomic DNA by means of the immunoSEQ Assay, a bias-controlled multiplex PCR. For the original study's pipeline: The number of nucleated cells in each sample was estimated by amplification of reference gene primers within the assay. To quantify the absolute abundance of each unique TCRbeta CDR3 rearrangement, sequence reads were collapsed and filtered. Productive Simpson clonality was computed per sample as the square root of Simpson's diversity index over productive rearrangements. TCRdb retrieved this table from immuneACCESS and kept in-frame rearrangements only. Not all clones are present; in checked studies, unresolved V genes account for under half, and no reason is known for the remainder. Clonal size and the V and J genes are those of that table, whereas D and trimming came from the DNA. This sample holds about 190,000 clones; roughly 80% were observed only once. The ten biggest clones cover around 6.3% of the sample.

In the case of this clone: Its antigen is still unknown. No much larger clonotype is one base removed from it; base qualities were not supplied.

The sequenced sample consisted of peripheral blood. The TCR originated in a woman in her thirties or forties with acute or convalescent COVID-19. Here the chain combines TRBV19 and TRBJ1-2; 8 central bases correspond to TRBD1. The CDR3 amino acid sequence is: CASTLDRDNYGYTF. The DNA reads as follows: TGTGCCAGTACCTTGGACAGGGACAACTATGGCTACACCTTC. This CDR3, with the reference TRBV19 and TRBJ1-2 proteins standing in past its ends, gives the full variable domain DGGITQSPKYLFRKEGQNVTLSCEQNLNHDAMYWYRQDPGQGLRLIYYSQIVNDFQKGDIAEGYSVSREKKESFPLTVTSAQKNPTAFYLCASTLDRDNYGYTFGSGTRLTVV.